These T cell receptor beta chains were read from a single sample in a study of human T cells and chemical hapten exposure. Using its own MiXCR run on the RACE reads, TCRdb lists one record per CDR3 protein. The sample has approximately 41,000 distinct CDR3 sequences; 4% are singletons. This specimen was whole blood, taken in connection with sensitization to the hapten diphenylcyclopropenone (DPC). The receptors originated from a man aged 45-60 years with alopecia areata. Some clones in this sample may be carry-over from other donors' samples. The conserved cysteine and the conserved F or W are not part of the CDR3 here. Each record gives: V gene, J gene, CDR3 protein.

>TRBV28|TRBJ2-7
ATGTSGRGSYEQY
>TRBV29-1|TRBJ1-2
SVERAGQGAGGYT
>TRBV6-5|TRBJ1-1
ASNPGTGTEAF
>TRBV14|TRBJ2-1
ASSQDIGLPVHEQF
>TRBV5-1|TRBJ2-1
ASSSRLDYNEQF
>TRBV20-1|TRBJ1-1
SARDRRGHTEAF
>TRBV5-1|TRBJ2-5
ASSLLQETQY
>TRBV9|TRBJ1-1
ASSVTGSTEAF
>TRBV19|TRBJ1-6
ATSDRENSPLH
>TRBV5-1|TRBJ2-3
ASSLVRGSTDTQY
>TRBV5-1|TRBJ2-3
ASSLATGRGADTQY